Listed below are T cell receptor beta chains from one sample, sequenced in a study of T cells in localized non-small cell lung cancer. Clones were sequenced by immunoSEQ multiplex PCR, and TCRdb holds only the in-frame ones, with some missing. Here the sample spans under 35,000 clones, roughly 77% being singletons. The material was peripheral blood, obtained before any cancer treatment. The receptors here all came from a male donor aged 60 or older with stage III squamous cell lung carcinoma. CDR3s include the opening cysteine and the closing phenylalanine or tryptophan. D genes are given only for firm matches. Part of the rows lack a size; the others show once, few, many or a class for expanded clones.

d_gene	abundance	v_gene	j_gene	CDR3aa	CDR3nt
NA	NA	TRBV19	TRBJ1-5	CASSIISGQPNQPQHF	TGTGCCAGTAGTATAATATCAGGACAGCCCAATCAGCCCCAGCATTTT
TRBD2	NA	TRBV28	TRBJ2-7	CASSLGLAGGRGYEQYF	TGTGCCAGCAGTTTAGGGCTAGCGGGAGGGAGAGGCTACGAGCAGTACTTC
TRBD1	NA	TRBV19	TRBJ2-3	CASSPGDSRSAKTDTQYF	TGTGCCAGTAGTCCCGGGGACAGTAGAAGCGCAAAAACAGATACGCAGTATTTT
NA	NA	TRBV19	TRBJ2-2	CASSALSGDTGELFF	TGTGCCAGTAGTGCTCTCTCCGGGGACACCGGGGAGCTGTTTTTT
TRBD1	NA	TRBV2	TRBJ1-4	CASFFGTGDEKLFF	TGTGCCAGCTTTTTCGGGACAGGAGACGAAAAACTGTTTTTT
NA	NA	TRBV27	TRBJ2-7	CASSPRMLQGYYEQYF	TGTGCCAGCAGTCCTCGAATGTTACAGGGATACTACGAGCAGTACTTC
NA	once	TRBV7-8	TRBJ1-2	CASSLLPAGEMVGYTF	TGTGCCAGCAGCCTCCTACCGGCAGGGGAAATGGTCGGCTACACCTTC
NA	few	TRBV4-3	TRBJ2-2	CASSPLWGLGTGELFF	TGCGCCAGCAGCCCCCTTTGGGGTCTAGGCACCGGGGAGCTGTTTTTT
NA	NA	TRBV5-5	TRBJ2-5	CASSFTPGPGTETQYF	TGTGCCAGCAGCTTTACGCCGGGACCGGGGACGGAGACCCAGTACTTC
NA	NA	TRBV18	TRBJ1-4	CASSPSGRNLATNEKLFF	TGTGCCAGCTCACCCTCAGGAAGGAATTTGGCAACTAATGAAAAACTGTTTTTT
NA	few	TRBV6-5	TRBJ1-1	CASSYESGVNTEAFF	TGTGCCAGCAGTTACGAGTCAGGGGTGAACACTGAAGCTTTCTTT
TRBD2	NA	TRBV6-1	TRBJ2-1	CASWVPVGGEQFF	TGTGCCAGTTGGGTTCCCGTGGGGGGGGAGCAGTTCTTC
NA	once	TRBV4-2	TRBJ2-6	CASSPQPLVAGANVLTF	TGTGCCAGCAGCCCCCAGCCACTAGTGGCTGGGGCCAACGTCCTGACTTTC
NA	NA	TRBV2	TRBJ1-1	CASSGASYGGNTEAFF	TGTGCCAGCAGTGGGGCAAGCTACGGCGGGAACACTGAAGCTTTCTTT
NA	NA	TRBV7-6	TRBJ2-1	CASSSSAGIYNEQFF	TGTGCCAGCAGCTCCTCAGCGGGCATTTACAATGAGCAGTTCTTC
NA	few	TRBV4-3	TRBJ2-2	CASSLANTGELFF	TGCGCCAGCAGCCTTGCCAACACCGGGGAGCTGTTTTTT
NA	few	TRBV18	TRBJ1-5	CASSPVFTSNQPQHF	TGTGCCAGCTCACCAGTTTTTACTAGCAATCAGCCCCAGCATTTT
TRBD1	few	TRBV19	TRBJ2-1	CASSSSFAGGNEQFF	TGTGCCAGTAGTTCATCTTTTGCAGGGGGCAATGAGCAGTTCTTC
NA	NA	TRBV19	TRBJ2-7	CASSIQGSYEQYF	TGTGCCAGTAGTATACAGGGCTCCTACGAGCAGTACTTC
TRBD1	NA	TRBV7-2	TRBJ1-2	CASSSDRVRGYTF	TGTGCCAGCAGTTCGGACAGGGTACGTGGCTACACCTTC
TRBD1	NA	TRBV19	TRBJ1-1	CASNPTGARTEAFF	TGTGCCAGTAACCCTACAGGGGCGCGCACTGAAGCTTTCTTT
NA	NA	TRBV11-2	TRBJ2-7	CASSSNRAWGEQYF	TGTGCCAGCAGCTCGAACAGGGCTTGGGGCGAGCAGTACTTC
NA	NA	TRBV7-9	TRBJ2-3	CASSLDEGTDAQYF	TGTGCCAGCAGCTTAGATGAGGGCACAGATGCGCAGTATTTT
NA	NA	TRBV5-5	TRBJ1-1	CASTSLTGRVDTEAFF	TGTGCCAGCACTTCCCTTACCGGACGAGTGGACACTGAAGCTTTCTTT
TRBD1	NA	TRBV7-2	TRBJ2-7	CASSWGGTGKYEQYF	TGTGCCAGCAGCTGGGGGGGGACAGGGAAATACGAGCAGTACTTC
NA	NA	TRBV6-6	TRBJ1-1	CASSKNRKNTEAFF	TGTGCCAGCAGCAAGAATCGAAAGAACACTGAAGCTTTCTTT
NA	NA	TRBV6-1	TRBJ1-4	CASSEPGPGFLEKLFF	TGTGCCAGCAGTGAACCGGGCCCGGGGTTTCTTGAAAAACTGTTTTTT
NA	NA	TRBV7-3	TRBJ1-1	CASSSQENTEAFF	TGTGCCAGCAGCTCACAGGAGAACACTGAAGCTTTCTTT
NA	few	TRBV5-8	TRBJ2-1	CASSALLAWGEQFF	TGTGCCAGCAGCGCATTACTAGCTTGGGGTGAGCAGTTCTTC
NA	NA	TRBV6-5	TRBJ1-1	CASRRTVNTEAFF	TGTGCCAGCAGAAGGACAGTGAACACTGAAGCTTTCTTT
TRBD2	NA	TRBV27	TRBJ2-1	CATGGEGSYNEQFF	TGTGCCACTGGGGGGGAGGGGTCCTACAATGAGCAGTTCTTC
NA	once	TRBV2	TRBJ2-1	CASSTHPSYNEQFF	TGTGCCAGCAGTACCCATCCCTCCTACAATGAGCAGTTCTTC
TRBD2	NA	TRBV7-2	TRBJ2-5	CASSLSGLAQETQYF	TGTGCCAGCAGCTTAAGTGGACTAGCACAGGAGACCCAGTACTTC
NA	NA	TRBV19	TRBJ2-3	CASRPRDGTDTQYF	TGTGCCAGTAGACCCCGTGATGGCACAGATACGCAGTATTTT
TRBD1	NA	TRBV4-2	TRBJ2-7	CASSQDMPHGTDSYEQYF	TGTGCCAGCAGCCAAGATATGCCCCACGGGACAGATTCCTACGAGCAGTACTTC
NA	NA	TRBV18	TRBJ1-4	CASSPKSVGANEKLFF	TGTGCCAGCTCACCAAAATCTGTGGGAGCTAATGAAAAACTGTTTTTT
NA	NA	TRBV5-4	TRBJ1-2	CASSRQGQNYGYTF	TGTGCCAGCAGCAGACAAGGACAGAACTATGGCTACACCTTC
NA	NA	TRBV7-9	TRBJ2-1	CASSALDRRVYNEQFF	TGTGCCAGCAGCGCCTTGGACAGGAGGGTCTACAATGAGCAGTTCTTC
TRBD1	NA	TRBV18	TRBJ1-2	CASSPPLGQIANYGYTF	TGTGCCAGCTCACCACCCTTGGGACAGATAGCTAACTATGGCTACACCTTC
NA	NA	TRBV29-1	TRBJ1-1	CSVSARLGAFF	TGCAGCGTCAGTGCGCGGCTAGGAGCTTTCTTT
NA	few	TRBV2	TRBJ1-1	CASTPPWWVQGTEAFF	TGTGCCAGCACCCCCCCGTGGTGGGTTCAGGGCACTGAAGCTTTCTTT
NA	NA	TRBV28	TRBJ2-6	CASSGGSSSGANVLTF	TGTGCCAGCAGTGGGGGGTCTTCCTCTGGGGCCAACGTCCTGACTTTC
TRBD2	NA	TRBV7-9	TRBJ2-3	CASLAGGSTDTQYF	TGTGCCAGTCTAGCGGGGGGTAGCACAGATACGCAGTATTTT
NA	NA	TRBV9	TRBJ2-3	CASSGGGTDTQYF	TGTGCCAGCAGCGGGGGAGGTACAGATACGCAGTATTTT
NA	NA	TRBV7-8	TRBJ1-1	CASSLTANTEAFF	TGTGCCAGCAGCTTAACAGCGAACACTGAAGCTTTCTTT
TRBD1	NA	TRBV7-6	TRBJ1-2	CASSPTTGGSYGYTF	TGTGCCAGCAGCCCAACGACAGGGGGCTCCTATGGCTACACCTTC
TRBD2	NA	TRBV28	TRBJ2-2	CASSSPGLARGTGELFF	TGTGCCAGCAGTTCCCCGGGACTAGCGAGAGGGACCGGGGAGCTGTTTTTT
TRBD2	NA	TRBV4-1	TRBJ2-5	CASSHAPGRGGTQYF	TGCGCCAGCAGCCATGCCCCCGGGAGGGGAGGGACCCAGTACTTC
NA	NA	TRBV7-2	TRBJ1-2	CASRPRQTDPNYGYTF	TGTGCCAGCAGACCGAGACAGACCGACCCAAACTATGGCTACACCTTC
NA	NA	TRBV19	TRBJ2-2	CASRGRSFGELFF	TGTGCCAGTAGGGGCAGGTCGTTCGGGGAGCTGTTTTTT
NA	NA	TRBV4-2	TRBJ1-2	CASSLAYGGVYGYTF	TGTGCCAGCAGCTTGGCTTATGGAGGGGTGTATGGCTACACCTTC
NA	few	TRBV2	TRBJ1-2	CASTGTSYGYTF	TGTGCCAGCACGGGGACAAGCTATGGCTACACCTTC
NA	NA	TRBV5-8	TRBJ2-6	CASSFQASGANVLTF	TGTGCCAGCAGCTTCCAGGCTTCTGGGGCCAACGTCCTGACTTTC
NA	NA	TRBV4-1	TRBJ1-1	CASSQGTNTEAFF	TGCGCCAGCAGCCAGGGGACGAACACTGAAGCTTTCTTT
NA	NA	TRBV10-3	TRBJ2-7	CAISESAGGEQYF	TGTGCCATCAGTGAGTCGGCAGGGGGGGAGCAGTACTTC
NA	NA	TRBV6-5	TRBJ1-6	CATSANSPLHF	TGTGCCACCTCAGCCAATTCACCCCTCCACTTT
NA	NA	TRBV29-1	TRBJ2-7	CSVEWGNEQYF	TGCAGCGTTGAATGGGGAAACGAGCAGTACTTC
TRBD2	NA	TRBV28	TRBJ2-1	CASRGGGAYEQFF	TGTGCCAGCAGGGGCGGGGGGGCCTATGAGCAGTTCTTC
NA	NA	TRBV19	TRBJ1-1	CASSTLDTANTEAFF	TGTGCCAGTAGTACCCTGGACACAGCGAACACTGAAGCTTTCTTT
NA	large	TRBV28	TRBJ1-1	CASSLHRLNTEAFF	TGTGCCAGCAGTTTGCACCGACTGAACACTGAAGCTTTCTTT